This T cell receptor beta chain was captured by sequencing in a study of control samples from healthy donors and cancer patients. The CDR3 has 15 residues. V dropped 2 bases and J dropped 5 bases, with 15 bases sitting between them. The germline CDR1 and CDR2 sequences are SGHVS and FQNEAQ. The assay was immunoSEQ multiplex PCR, and TCRdb's table has in-frame clones only and misses some. The sample yields more than 60,000 clones, about 90% seen once. This clone was observed a single time. The source material was PBMCs. The receptor was derived from a man in his fifties or sixties with colorectal cancer. The chain recombines TRBV7-8 with TRBJ1-1; D gene unclear. CDR3 sequence: CASSLSTNSVTEAFF. In DNA form, the CDR3 reads TGTGCCAGCAGCTTATCCACCAACAGTGTTACTGAAGCTTTCTTT.